A single T cell receptor (beta chain) is shown here with its context. What it binds is not known. This sample is drawn from a study of siplizumab effects on memory and regulatory T cells. Study-wide findings and caveats: In roughly 75-96% of proliferating CD4+ or CD8+ clones, a naive or memory phenotype could not be assigned. There appeared to be greater diversity in naive T cells than in memory cells, and naive T cells seemed major contributors to the alloresponse. Confirmation that proliferating Tregs from siplizumab cultures had suppressive function was not obtained.

CDR1 and CDR2 from the germline V gene are SGHAT and FQDESV (reference sequence). The CDR3 runs to 16 residues. Trimming removed 5 bases from V and 5 bases from J, with 21 bases in between. Per-sample assaying covered 10^5 or so TCR templates. TCRdb's copy holds only in-frame clones and misses some; the assay was immunoSEQ multiplex PCR. The table has roughly 93,000 clones, roughly 94% seen once. The V and J genes are TRBV11-1 and TRBJ1-1; unclear D gene. Sample: non-Treg CD4+ T cells sorted from blood. The receptor was isolated from a human donor in good health. CDR3 region: CASSLTGGVIRTEAFF. The CDR3 nucleotides read TGTGCCAGCAGCCTAACGGGAGGAGTTATTAGGACTGAAGCTTTCTTT. The full variable domain, its missing parts supplied by reference TRBV11-1 and TRBJ1-1, is EAEVAQSPRYKITEKSQAVAFWCDPISGHATLYWYRQILGQGPELLVQFQDESVVDDSQLPKDRFSAERLKGVDSTLKIQPAELGDSAMYLCASSLTGGVIRTEAFFGQGTRLTVV.